This T cell receptor beta chain appears in the sequencing data of a study of cytomegalovirus exposure and HLA in healthy donors. In the study overall: Unique TCR beta sequences numbering approximately 120 million came from around 180 million T cells in an earlier analysis. Study findings and constraints: Per a later analysis, approximately 16,000 TCR beta sequences showed association with HLA alleles at 0.05 false discovery rate. Specificity for CMV antigens was confirmed in vitro for a few of the CMV-associated chains. Cytomegalovirus association was listed for about 150 TCR beta chains.

With 60 Vbeta and 13 Jbeta primers, the PCR was carried out. Assay used: immunoSEQ multiplex PCR; TCRdb lists only in-frame clones, some missing. Of around 58,000 clones listed, approximately 80% are singletons. CDR3 length: 16 amino acids. V lost 2 bases, J lost 4 bases, and 18 bases lay in between. Germline V gene sequence: CDR1 SGHAT, CDR2 FQDESV (reference sequence). Regarding this clone: Its antigen is unknown.

Sequencing was carried out using PBMCs. This chain connects TRBV11-1 to TRBJ2-7; TRBD1 might be the D (6 bases). This sequence originates from a female donor in good health and CMV-seronegative. CDR3 sequence: CASSLRVGDMAYEQYF. Here the CDR3 DNA reads TGTGCCAGCAGCTTACGGGTTGGGGACATGGCGTACGAGCAGTACTTC.